These 19 T cell receptor beta chains came from one sample sequenced in a study of blood T cell repertoires in COVID-19. Profiled with immunoSEQ multiplex PCR; TCRdb holds only in-frame clones, not every one. The sample includes about 670,000 clones, 80% to 90% of them seen just once. Sequencing used peripheral blood. The receptors come from a woman aged 18-29 years with acute or convalescent COVID-19.

The chain joins TRBV2 to TRBJ2-2; maybe TRBD1 (6 bases). The CDR3 has 15 amino acids. Germline V gene sequence: CDR1 SNHLY, CDR2 FYNNEI. V was shortened by 10 bases and J by 4 bases, with 19 bases between the two germline ends. CDR3 nucleotide sequence: TGTGCCACCTTACCTCAGGGGATAGGCACCGGGGAGCTGTTTTTT. Encoded protein: CATLPQGIGTGELFF.

This clone has more than one count but fewer than ten. V usage is TRBV7-2 and J usage is TRBJ1-2, with TRBD1 matching 8 bases. CDR1 is SGHTA, CDR2 FQGNSA, per germline. The CDR3 covers 15 residues. Trimming at V came to 3 bases and at J to 3 bases, leaving 6 bases not matched to a gene. In nucleotides, the CDR3 is TGTGCCAGCAGCTTTAGGGGACAGGACCACTATGGCTACACCTTC. It codes for CASSFRGQDHYGYTF.

The genes are TRBV9 and TRBJ2-2; 9 bases align to TRBD1. V was pared by 0 bases and J by 4 bases, with 4 bases of the junction left unmatched. The CDR3 runs to 16 residues. Germline lookup yields CDR1 SGDLS and CDR2 YYNGEE. CDR3 bases: TGTGCCAGCAGCGTAGCATGGACAGGGGTCACCGGGGAGCTGTTTTTT. It translates to CASSVAWTGVTGELFF.

This clone was counted once. V gene TRBV18 combines with J gene TRBJ2-2; 8 bases align to TRBD1. The ends lost 4 bases at V and 6 bases at J; junction bases unmatched: 4. The CDR3 has 14 amino acids. Germline assignment: CDR1 KGHSH and CDR2 LQKENI. CDR3 in DNA: TGTGCCAGCTCACAGGGACAGGTTGCCGGGGAGCTGTTTTTT. Amino acids: CASSQGQVAGELFF.

The chain links TRBV4-3 to TRBJ1-1; D call uncertain. From germline, CDR1 is LGHNA and CDR2 YSLEER. This CDR3 comprises 15 residues. V was trimmed by 5 bases and J by 3 bases, leaving 16 bases between them. In DNA form, the CDR3 reads TGCGCCAGCAGCATCGACGACTTATCGGACACTGAAGCTTTCTTT. It codes for CASSIDDLSDTEAFF.

The CDR3 coding sequence is TGTGCCAGCGGAGGAGAATTCCAAGAGACCCAGTACTTC. Its translation is CASGGEFQETQYF. The genes are TRBV25-1 and TRBJ2-5, with D possibly TRBD2 on 5 matching bases. Germline assignment: CDR1 MGHDK and CDR2 SYGVNS. The germline V and J ends were trimmed by 8 bases and 1 base, with 11 bases remaining between them. The length of the CDR3 is 13 residues.

This chain connects TRBV18 to TRBJ1-2; D is ambiguous. Trimming left V 5 bases short and J 8 bases short, with 15 bases between. The length of the CDR3 is 13 residues. Germline lookup yields CDR1 KGHSH and CDR2 LQKENI. The CDR3 DNA sequence: TGTGCCAGCTCATCCGACACCGTTTACGGCTACACCTTC. This codes for CASSSDTVYGYTF.

This chain uses TRBV30 with TRBJ1-6; TRBD1 might be the D (6 bases). The germline V gene encodes CDR1 GTSNPN and CDR2 SVGIG (reference sequence). CDR3 length: 14 amino acids. Trimming shortened V by 3 bases and J by 6 bases, and 12 bases separated the two germline ends. CDR3 DNA: TGTGCCTGGAGCCTCGGACAGCCTAATTCACCCCTCCACTTT. It translates to CAWSLGQPNSPLHF.

This chain uses TRBV3-1 (or the pseudogene TRBV3-2) with TRBJ1-2; D may be TRBD1 (5 bases). With 1 base removed from V and 8 bases from J, the gap between germline ends came to 11 bases. This CDR3 comprises 13 residues. In germline, CDR1 is LGHDT, CDR2 YNNKEL (reference sequence). CDR3 nucleotides: TGTGCCAGCAGCCAAGTAATACAGGACGGCTACACCTTC. It specifies CASSQVIQDGYTF.

The sample holds one count of this clone. The genes are TRBV28 and TRBJ2-7; D unresolved. CDR1 is MDHEN, CDR2 SYDVKM, per germline. The CDR3 has 13 residues. V lost 10 bases, J lost 2 bases, and 15 bases lay in between. CDR3 nucleotides: TGTGCCACCACCCCGGGTCCTGCCTACGAGCAGTACTTC. Protein sequence: CATTPGPAYEQYF.

This clone was found a few times. The chain is built from TRBV29-1 and TRBJ1-1; unclear D gene. Germline V gives CDR1 SQVTM, CDR2 ANQGSEA. V was shortened by 4 bases and J by 1 base, with 7 bases between the two germline ends. This CDR3 contains 12 residues. DNA for the CDR3: TGCAGCGTTGGAAGCTCGAACACTGAAGCTTTCTTT. This gives the protein CSVGSSNTEAFF.

The chain uses TRBV5-1 and TRBJ2-6; 9 bases map to TRBD1. Losses at the gene ends were 7 bases for V and 3 bases for J; bases not matched to a gene: 8. The CDR3 spans 16 residues. In germline, CDR1 is SGHRS, CDR2 YFSETQ. This chain's CDR3 is CASRSTGGYGANVLTF. The CDR3 bases are TGCGCCAGCCGCTCGACAGGGGGATATGGGGCCAACGTCCTGACTTTC.

The rearrangement uses TRBV3-1 (or the pseudogene TRBV3-2) and TRBJ2-6; D is ambiguous. The CDR3 consists of 15 residues. Germline CDR1 and CDR2: LGHDT and YNNKEL (reference sequence). Deletions cut 2 bases from V and 2 bases from J, with 7 bases between. CDR3 sequence: CASSQLLAGANVLTF. CDR3 in DNA: TGTGCCAGCAGCCAACTACTGGCTGGGGCCAACGTCCTGACTTTC.

This chain connects TRBV9 to TRBJ1-2, with unresolved D. V shed 4 bases and J shed 8 bases, with 15 bases lying between them. This CDR3 comprises 13 residues. Germline V gives CDR1 SGDLS, CDR2 YYNGEE. This CDR3 reads CASSPHDGGGYTF. The CDR3, as DNA: TGTGCCAGCAGCCCCCATGATGGAGGCGGCTACACCTTC.

This clone was detected only a few times. The chain employs TRBV3-1 (or the pseudogene TRBV3-2) and TRBJ1-3; D remains unclear. This CDR3 region has 18 residues. Germline CDR1 reads LGHDT; CDR2 reads YNNKEL (reference sequence). The V and J ends lost 3 bases and 1 base respectively, with 19 bases between them. In DNA form, the CDR3 reads TGTGCCAGCAGCCATACTGGGGAGCCTTCAGTATCTGGAAACACCATATATTTT. This translates into CASSHTGEPSVSGNTIYF.

CDR3 residues: CASSVYGGTSGEQFF. The CDR3, as DNA: TGTGCCAGCAGCGTATACGGGGGAACGTCAGGTGAGCAGTTCTTC. The gene calls are TRBV9 and TRBJ2-1; maybe TRBD2 (6 bases). Trimming pared 1 base from V and 9 bases from J, leaving 17 bases between. CDR1 and CDR2 from the germline V gene are SGDLS and YYNGEE. CDR3 length: 15 amino acids.

V gene TRBV9 combines with J gene TRBJ1-3; TRBD1 matches 7 bases. The V gene's germline CDR1 is SGDLS and CDR2 YYNGEE. The CDR3 consists of 20 residues. Germline trimming cut 4 bases from V and 0 bases from J; bases unmatched to any gene: 19. The CDR3 is CASSPRPGTAQIDSGNTIYF. As DNA, the CDR3 is TGTGCCAGCAGCCCCCGCCCAGGGACAGCCCAAATCGACTCTGGAAACACCATATATTTT. Looking up the rest from reference TRBV9 and TRBJ1-3 gives the full variable domain: DSGVTQTPKHLITATGQRVTLRCSPRSGDLSVYWYQQSLDQGLQFLIQYYNGEERAKGNILERFSAQQFPDLHSELNLSSLELGDSALYFCASSPRPGTAQIDSGNTIYFGEGSWLTVV.

The chain recombines TRBV21-1 with TRBJ1-1. TRBV21-1 is deemed a pseudogene. This CDR3 region has 14 residues. The CDR3 sequence is CASSKPRANTEAFF. The CDR3 DNA follows: TGTGCCAGCAGCAAACCCCGCGCGAACACTGAAGCTTTCTTT.

This clone was seen once. The chain is built from TRBV29-1 and TRBJ1-1; TRBD1 matches 7 bases. The germline gives CDR1 SQVTM, CDR2 ANQGSEA. The V segment lost 5 bases and the J segment 1 base; nucleotides outside the gene matches: 4. The CDR3 is made up of 13 amino acids. This CDR3 is CSVRGDRNTEAFF. The CDR3 nucleotides read TGCAGCGTTCGCGGGGACAGGAACACTGAAGCTTTCTTT.